Presented here are 26 T cell receptor beta chains from one specimen sequenced in a study of blood T cells in healthy people across ages. Combining a sample-barcoded 5' primer with a J-beta primer mix, a second PCR ran for 7 to 11 cycles. TCRdb recomputed calls from the 5' RACE reads with MiXCR, one row per CDR3 protein. The sample lists around 1,800,000 distinct CDR3 sequences, roughly two fifths occurring once. Sequencing was done on a sample of blood. These receptors came from a human donor in good health.

This clonotype was seen a few times. This chain connects TRBV20-1 to TRBJ2-3; D gene ambiguous. The CDR3 runs to 10 residues. Germline V lookup: CDR1 DFQATT, CDR2 SNEGSKA (reference sequence). Trimming shortened V by 5 bases and J by 7 bases, and 7 bases separated the two germline ends. CDR3 in DNA: TGCAGTGCTGAAAGGAATACGCAGTATTTT. The encoded protein is CSAERNTQYF.

This clonotype was seen a handful of times. The CDR3 sequence: CASSQRVWLTEAFF. CDR3 nucleotides: TGCGCCAGCAGCCAACGGGTTTGGCTCACTGAAGCTTTCTTT. The chain is built from TRBV4-1 and TRBJ1-1; D gene unclear. Germline CDR1 MGHRA, CDR2 YSYEKL. This CDR3 is built from 14 residues. Trimming removed 2 bases at V and 4 bases at J, with 11 bases between.

The chain is built from TRBV20-1 and TRBJ2-2; 10 bases line up with TRBD2. V trimming: 3 bases; J trimming: 0 bases; junction bases outside the gene matches: 4. The germline V gene encodes CDR1 DFQATT and CDR2 SNEGSKA (reference sequence). The CDR3 extends over 16 amino acids. The CDR3 nucleotides are TGCAGTGCTAGTTCGAGCGGGGGGGCGAACACCGGGGAGCTGTTTTTT. This encodes CSASSSGGANTGELFF.

This chain uses TRBV7-9 with TRBJ2-5; TRBD1 agrees at 10 bases. Per germline, CDR1 SEHNR and CDR2 FQNEAQ (reference sequence). The V segment lost 1 base and the J segment 2 bases; nucleotides outside the gene matches: 7. The length of the CDR3 is 17 residues. This CDR3 reads CASSLEGDRGDQETQYF. The CDR3 nucleotides are TGTGCCAGCAGCTTAGAAGGGGACAGGGGCGATCAAGAGACCCAGTACTTC.

This clonotype was recorded at least ten times. The V call is TRBV29-1, the J call TRBJ1-4; 7 nucleotides line up with TRBD1. V was pared by 4 bases and J by 8 bases, with 13 bases of the junction left unmatched. The germline V gene has CDR1 SQVTM and CDR2 ANQGSEA. This CDR3 contains 15 residues. DNA for the CDR3: TGCAGCGTTGGCCCCTCCGGACAGGTCGACGAAAAACTGTTTTTT. Translated, it gives CSVGPSGQVDEKLFF.

The chain links TRBV29-1 to TRBJ2-1; 9 nucleotides line up with TRBD1. The CDR3 has 14 amino acids. Trimming at V came to 6 bases and at J to 7 bases, leaving 10 bases not matched to a gene. The germline CDR1 and CDR2 sequences are SQVTM and ANQGSEA. In nucleotides, the CDR3 is TGCAGCGTCCCGGGACAGGGTGGATGGAATGAGCAGTTCTTC. Amino acids: CSVPGQGGWNEQFF.

This clonotype was counted a few times. This rearrangement joins TRBV7-2 to TRBJ1-2; TRBD1 is a possible D gene (5 bases). Germline-derived CDR1 and CDR2 are SGHTA and FQGNSA. V gave up 5 bases and J gave up 3 bases, with 13 bases separating them. CDR3 length: 14 amino acids. The CDR3 sequence is CASSPAGQDYGYTF. DNA of the CDR3: TGTGCCAGCAGCCCGGCTGGACAAGACTATGGCTACACCTTC.

This chain joins TRBV5-1 and TRBJ2-5; TRBD1 is a possible D gene (5 bases). Germline V CDR1 and CDR2: SGHRS, YFSETQ. CDR3 size: 13 residues. The V and J ends lost 6 bases and 5 bases respectively, with 14 bases between them. The DNA for the CDR3 is TGCGCCAGCATTCAGGGAATGGGTGAGACCCAGTACTTC. It translates to CASIQGMGETQYF.

The chain uses TRBV4-1 and TRBJ2-5, with D possibly matching TRBD1 (7 bases). Between the trimmed V and J ends, which lost 8 bases and 11 bases, there was a span of 18 bases. The CDR3 totals 12 residues. Per the germline V gene, CDR1 is MGHRA and CDR2 is YSYEKL. CDR3 amino acids: CASVSQGGEQYF. DNA for the CDR3: TGCGCCAGCGTAAGCCAGGGGGGAGAGCAGTACTTC.

The V call is TRBV4-1, the J call TRBJ1-5; no definite D call. V dropped 5 bases and J dropped 4 bases, with 15 bases sitting between them. Germline CDR1 MGHRA, CDR2 YSYEKL. The CDR3 has 15 residues. DNA for the CDR3: TGCGCCAGCAGCACCGACGGAGGACTGAATCAGCCCCAGCATTTT. It codes for CASSTDGGLNQPQHF.

V and J are TRBV20-1 and TRBJ2-1; no firm D call. This CDR3 spans 15 amino acids. Trimming removed 0 bases from V and 0 bases from J, with 9 bases in between. The germline V gene has CDR1 DFQATT and CDR2 SNEGSKA (reference sequence). The CDR3 is CSAREAKGSYNEQFF. Written as DNA, the CDR3 is TGCAGTGCTAGAGAAGCGAAAGGCTCCTACAATGAGCAGTTCTTC.

This clonotype showed up just a few times. The rearrangement links TRBV4-3 to TRBJ2-7; TRBD1 matches at 7 bases. This CDR3 spans 15 amino acids. V was clipped by 0 bases and J by 4 bases; unmatched bases: 6. CDR1 is LGHNA, CDR2 YSLEER, per germline. The chain's CDR3 is CASSQDREQGYEQYF. Here the CDR3 DNA reads TGCGCCAGCAGCCAAGATAGGGAACAGGGGTACGAGCAGTACTTC.

Points on this clonotype: A read error may account for a junction end that differs from germline. CDR3 residues: CAGSLEPGTDTQYF. The CDR3 region has the DNA TGCGCCGGCAGCTTGGAACCGGGAACAGATACGCAGTATTTT. The chain links TRBV5-1 to TRBJ2-3; TRBD2 might be the D (5 bases). This CDR3 is 14 amino acids long. CDR1 and CDR2 (germline): SGHRS, YFSETQ.

The rearrangement links TRBV12-3 or TRBV12-4 to TRBJ2-2; a possible D gene is TRBD1 (5 bases). V was trimmed by 3 bases and J by 5 bases, leaving 22 bases between them. The CDR3 is 18 amino acids. CDR3 DNA: TGTGCCAGCAGTTTTTACAGGCGTAACACCTTATTGACCGGGGAGCTGTTTTTT. Translated: CASSFYRRNTLLTGELFF.

This clonotype was counted ten times or more. The chain has TRBV7-2 and TRBJ2-5, with a tentative D call TRBD1 (5 bases). The CDR3 consists of 13 residues. The germline V gene encodes CDR1 SGHTA and CDR2 FQGNSA. The V end was cut by 6 bases, the J end by 5 bases, with 13 bases between. CDR3 sequence: CASSLGRAETQYF. The CDR3 region has the DNA TGTGCCAGCAGTTTGGGCAGGGCGGAGACCCAGTACTTC.

This chain links TRBV20-1 with TRBJ1-1; D gene unclear. The CDR3 loop spans 14 amino acids. V gave up 5 bases and J gave up 4 bases, with 17 bases separating them. Germline V CDR1 and CDR2: DFQATT, SNEGSKA (reference sequence). CDR3 in amino acids: CSALLPGGGTEAFF. CDR3 bases: TGCAGTGCTCTTCTCCCAGGAGGTGGCACTGAAGCTTTCTTT.

J is TRBJ1-1 and V is TRBV19, with D hard to call. The germline CDR1 and CDR2 sequences are LNHDA and SQIVND (reference sequence). Trimming removed 5 bases at V and 5 bases at J, with 15 bases between. The CDR3 length is 14 residues. The CDR3 loop is CASSSGYRRTEAFF. CDR3 nucleotide sequence: TGTGCCAGTAGTTCTGGTTACAGAAGGACTGAAGCTTTCTTT.

The J gene is TRBJ2-1, the V gene TRBV7-6; 16 bases are a match to TRBD2. The length of the CDR3 is 17 residues. V shed 5 bases and J 7 bases; nucleotides not matched to a gene: 8. The V gene's germline CDR1 is SGHVS and CDR2 FNYEAQ. CDR3 DNA sequence: TGTGCCAGCAGCCCTTCCGGGACTAGCGGGGGGGGGAATGAGCAGTTCTTC. This encodes CASSPSGTSGGGNEQFF.

Written as DNA, the CDR3 is TGCAGTCCGACAGGGGCTAACTATGGCTACACCTTC. Translated, it gives CSPTGANYGYTF. The chain uses TRBV20-1 and TRBJ1-2, with 8 bases matching TRBD1. V gave up 8 bases and J gave up 0 bases; unmatched junction bases: 2. Looked up from germline, CDR1 is DFQATT and CDR2 is SNEGSKA (reference sequence). CDR3 length equals 12 residues.

The chain links TRBV28 to TRBJ1-5, with D unresolved. The length of the CDR3 is 16 residues. V was clipped by 4 bases and J by 5 bases, with 18 bases between them. Germline V lookup: CDR1 MDHEN, CDR2 SYDVKM. The CDR3 coding sequence is TGTGCCAGCAGTTCCACCTTGGGGTTTTATTATCAGCCCCAGCATTTT. Translated, it gives CASSSTLGFYYQPQHF.

This clonotype was seen at least ten times. The chain carries TRBV7-9 and TRBJ2-7, with a possible D match to TRBD1 (6 bases). CDR1 and CDR2 from the germline V gene are SEHNR and FQNEAQ (reference sequence). The CDR3 has 15 amino acids. V lost 4 bases to trimming and J lost 0 bases, with 13 bases between them. The CDR3 region has the DNA TGTGCCAGCAGCTCGGACAGAGGGAGCTCCTACGAGCAGTACTTC. It encodes CASSSDRGSSYEQYF.

This clonotype was observed a few times. The V gene is TRBV5-1, the J gene TRBJ2-4; D remains unclear. CDR1 is SGHRS and CDR2 is YFSETQ in the germline V gene. The CDR3 is made up of 14 amino acids. The V gene lost 0 bases and the J gene lost 2 bases, with 6 bases spanning the gap. CDR3 nucleotide sequence: TGCGCCAGCAGCTTGGTGCCTTCCAAAAACATTCAGTACTTC. The encoded protein is CASSLVPSKNIQYF.

CDR3 region: CATSSRRPSYEQYF. CDR3 nucleotide sequence: TGTGCCACCAGCAGTCGAAGACCTTCCTACGAGCAGTACTTC. The chain employs TRBV15 and TRBJ2-7; D is uncertain. CDR1 is LNHNV, CDR2 YYDKDF, per germline (reference sequence). The CDR3 consists of 14 residues. Deletions cut 3 bases from V and 1 base from J, with 10 bases between. The variable domain in full, completed from reference TRBV15 and TRBJ2-7, reads DAMVIQNPRYQVTQFGKPVTLSCSQTLNHNVMYWYQQKSSQAPKLLFHYYDKDFNNEADTPDNFQSRRPNTSFCFLDIRSPGLGDTAMYLCATSSRRPSYEQYFGPGTRLTVT.

This clonotype turned up a few times. The CDR3 DNA is TGTGCCAGCTCACCGGCTGATCAAGAGACCCAGTACTTC. As protein: CASSPADQETQYF. V usage is TRBV18 and J usage is TRBJ2-5; no firm D call. The CDR3 runs 13 residues. Per the germline V gene, CDR1 is KGHSH and CDR2 is LQKENI. V was clipped by 3 bases and J by 2 bases, with 7 bases between them.

This clonotype was counted a few times. V usage is TRBV6-1 and J usage is TRBJ2-7; D possibly matches TRBD1 or TRBD2 (6 bases each). CDR3 length: 15 residues. Looked up from germline, CDR1 is MNHNS and CDR2 is SASEGT. Trimming stripped 6 bases from V and 4 bases from J, with 19 bases between. For the CDR3, the DNA is TGTGCCAGCAGGAGCCCGGGAGAGGGGGTTTACGAGCAGTACTTC. Its protein product is CASRSPGEGVYEQYF.

In this sample, this clonotype turned up many times. V usage is TRBV20-1 and J usage is TRBJ2-5, with a possible D match to TRBD2 (6 bases). The germline V and J ends were trimmed by 2 bases and 5 bases, with 12 bases remaining between them. The CDR3 spans 13 residues. CDR1 is DFQATT, CDR2 SNEGSKA, per germline (reference sequence). The CDR3 protein is CSARKAGGETQYF. The CDR3 bases are TGCAGTGCTAGAAAGGCTGGGGGGGAGACCCAGTACTTC.